The sequence of this T cell receptor beta chain was determined in a study of cytomegalovirus exposure and HLA in healthy donors. Points from the study as a whole: A link between a missense DCLRE1C variant and TCR beta V- and J-gene trimming emerged from a later analysis. According to a later analysis, donors in an Asian-associated ancestry cluster reportedly had fewer N-insertions than the approximately 720-donor mean.

The length of the CDR3 is 18 residues. Germline CDR1 and CDR2: SQVTM and ANQGSEA. J was trimmed by 6 bases and V by 0 bases; bases with no gene match: 14. This clone was detected only a few times. Antigen: not known. In the PCR, 60 Vbeta and 13 Jbeta primers were used. The table came from immunoSEQ multiplex PCR; TCRdb's copy has only in-frame clones and leaves some out. The sample yields over 80,000 clones, 78% seen once. The gene calls are TRBV29-1 and TRBJ1-1; TRBD1 aligns across 12 bases. The sequencing sample was made of PBMCs. This receptor was identified in a middle-aged woman in good health and CMV-seronegative. The CDR3 is CSVEDHWKWGQGASEAFF. The CDR3 region has the DNA TGCAGCGTTGAAGATCATTGGAAGTGGGGACAGGGGGCCTCTGAAGCTTTCTTT. Full variable domain (outside the CDR3, taken from reference TRBV29-1 and TRBJ1-1): SAVISQKPSRDICQRGTSLTIQCQVDSQVTMMFWYRQQPGQSLTLIATANQGSEATYESGFVIDKFPISRPNLTFSTLTVSNMSPEDSSIYLCSVEDHWKWGQGASEAFFGQGTRLTVV.